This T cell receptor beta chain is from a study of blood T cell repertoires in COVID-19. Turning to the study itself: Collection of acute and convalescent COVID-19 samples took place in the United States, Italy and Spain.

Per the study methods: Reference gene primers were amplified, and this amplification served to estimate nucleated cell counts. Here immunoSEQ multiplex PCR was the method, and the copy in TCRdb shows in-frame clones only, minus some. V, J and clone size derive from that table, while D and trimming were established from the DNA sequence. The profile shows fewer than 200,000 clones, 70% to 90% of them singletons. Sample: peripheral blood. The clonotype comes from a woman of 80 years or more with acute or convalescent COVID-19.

The CDR3 region has the DNA TGTGCCAGCAGCGTACGAGAACCTCGCACAGATACGCAGTATTTT. As protein: CASSVREPRTDTQYF. The rearrangement joins TRBV9 to TRBJ2-3; D is ambiguous. From germline, CDR1 is SGDLS and CDR2 YYNGEE. Trimming shortened V by 1 base and J by 1 base, and 10 bases separated the two germline ends. The CDR3 covers 15 residues.